The 28 T cell receptor beta chains in this list originate from one sample, sequenced in a study of blood T cell repertoires in COVID-19. Produced via immunoSEQ multiplex PCR; TCRdb's table is partial and in-frame only. The data contain roughly 80,000 clones, 80% to 90% of them singletons. Sequencing input: peripheral blood. The receptors here all came from an older woman with acute or convalescent COVID-19.

The rearrangement uses TRBV7-2 and TRBJ1-1; the D is unclear. The CDR3 runs 14 residues. Germline CDR1 SGHTA, CDR2 FQGNSA. The germline V and J ends were trimmed by 3 bases and 3 bases, with 11 bases remaining between them. In DNA, the CDR3 is TGTGCCAGCAGCTTGACGTGGAGGGACACTGAAGCTTTCTTT. This codes for CASSLTWRDTEAFF.

In this sample, this clone turned up once. In DNA, the CDR3 is TGCGCCAGCAGCTCATCGACAGGGAGAAGGTTCAATGAGCAGTTCTTC. Encoded protein: CASSSSTGRRFNEQFF. The chain links TRBV5-1 to TRBJ2-1; TRBD1 agrees at 7 bases. This CDR3 comprises 16 residues. The trim removed 3 bases at V and 6 bases at J, leaving 12 bases unmatched. Germline-derived CDR1 and CDR2 are SGHRS and YFSETQ.

This chain links TRBV3-1 (or the pseudogene TRBV3-2) with TRBJ2-7, with 8 bases aligning to TRBD2. Looked up from germline, CDR1 is LGHDT and CDR2 is YNNKEL (reference sequence). This CDR3 spans 14 amino acids. V was pared by 4 bases and J by 2 bases, with 4 bases of the junction left unmatched. The CDR3 is CASSPSGGPYEQYF. CDR3 DNA sequence: TGTGCCAGCAGCCCCAGCGGGGGCCCCTACGAGCAGTACTTC.

The V and J genes are TRBV5-1 and TRBJ2-5; 8 nucleotides align to TRBD1. CDR1 SGHRS and CDR2 YFSETQ come from the germline V gene. With V trimmed by 4 bases and J by 5 bases, 4 bases remained unmatched. The CDR3 length is 13 residues. In nucleotides, the CDR3 is TGCGCCAGCAGCGCCAGGGGGCCGGAGACCCAGTACTTC. Amino acids: CASSARGPETQYF.

The chain joins TRBV2 to TRBJ1-4; tentative D call: TRBD1 (5 bases). Germline lookup yields CDR1 SNHLY and CDR2 FYNNEI. This CDR3 is built from 13 residues. Trimming took 8 bases from V and 6 from J, leaving 13 bases between them. CDR3 sequence reads: CASVPGTDEKLFF. The DNA of the CDR3 is TGTGCCAGCGTACCGGGGACTGATGAAAAACTGTTTTTT.

The rearrangement links TRBV7-2 to TRBJ1-2; no clear D. CDR3 length: 14 amino acids. V was pared by 3 bases and J by 7 bases, with 15 bases between. The germline CDR1 and CDR2 sequences are SGHTA and FQGNSA. CDR3 sequence (DNA): TGTGCCAGCAGCTTGCTGACGACTAACCCTGGCTACACCTTC. It specifies CASSLLTTNPGYTF.

This CDR3 reads CASSQVLAVEQFF. The CDR3 DNA sequence: TGTGCCAGCAGCCAAGTTTTAGCGGTTGAGCAGTTCTTC. The J gene is TRBJ2-1, the V gene TRBV3-1 (or the pseudogene TRBV3-2); perhaps TRBD2 as D (6 bases). Trimming took off 1 base at V and 9 bases at J, with 10 bases between the two ends. CDR1 and CDR2 from the germline V gene are LGHDT and YNNKEL (reference sequence). The CDR3 is made up of 13 amino acids.

The chain has TRBV5-4 and TRBJ2-5; TRBD2 matches at 10 bases. Germline-derived CDR1 and CDR2 are SGHNT and YYREEE (reference sequence). V lost 5 bases, J lost 2 bases, and 12 bases stayed unmatched. The CDR3 has 17 residues. CDR3 loop: CASSFGLAVFKQETQYF. DNA of the CDR3: TGTGCCAGCAGTTTTGGACTAGCGGTTTTCAAACAAGAGACCCAGTACTTC.

The DNA for the CDR3 is TGCGCCAGCAAAGAGACAGGGGTTGAAAAACTGTTTTTT. Residues: CASKETGVEKLFF. This sequence joins TRBV5-1 and TRBJ1-4, with 8 bases identical to TRBD1. The germline CDR1 and CDR2 sequences are SGHRS and YFSETQ. The CDR3 extends over 13 amino acids. The trim removed 6 bases at V and 7 bases at J, leaving 5 bases unmatched.

This clone showed up just once. The chain recombines TRBV6-5 with TRBJ1-5, with D unclear. The CDR3 is made up of 13 amino acids. Germline V gives CDR1 MNHEY, CDR2 SVGAGI. V gave up 7 bases and J gave up 2 bases, with 9 bases separating them. The CDR3 sequence: CASNLGGNQPQHF. CDR3 nucleotides: TGTGCCAGCAACCTGGGCGGCAATCAGCCCCAGCATTTT.

This rearrangement joins TRBV11-1 to TRBJ2-3, with 11 bases lining up with TRBD2. CDR1 SGHAT and CDR2 FQDESV come from the germline V gene (reference sequence). V shed 5 bases, J shed 0 bases, and the junction held 4 bases outside the gene matches. This CDR3 region has 16 residues. The CDR3 nucleotides are TGTGCCAGCAGCAAAAGGACTAGCGGGAGCACAGATACGCAGTATTTT. Its translation is CASSKRTSGSTDTQYF.

This chain uses TRBV2 with TRBJ1-1; 8 nucleotides match TRBD1. Trimming removed 3 bases from V and 6 bases from J; junction bases left unmatched: 12. CDR1 SNHLY and CDR2 FYNNEI come from the germline V gene. This CDR3 is built from 16 residues. CDR3 nucleotides: TGTGCCAGCAGTGACATAAGGCAGGGGGCATCTTCTGAAGCTTTCTTT. It specifies CASSDIRQGASSEAFF.

The chain uses TRBV9 and TRBJ2-1, with TRBD2 identical over 8 bases. V trimming: 4 bases; J trimming: 6 bases; junction bases outside the gene matches: 15. The CDR3 length is 17 residues. CDR1 is SGDLS and CDR2 is YYNGEE in the germline V gene. As DNA, the CDR3 is TGTGCCAGCAGCCCCGAAGGAGAAGCGGGGGTTCGCAATGAGCAGTTCTTC. Protein: CASSPEGEAGVRNEQFF.

The genes are TRBV30 and TRBJ1-3; TRBD1 agrees at 7 bases. This CDR3 is 16 amino acids long. V trimming: 0 bases; J trimming: 4 bases; junction bases outside the gene matches: 9. Germline CDR1 is GTSNPN and CDR2 is SVGIG (reference sequence). The CDR3 nucleotides are TGTGCCTGGAGTGTACGCCAGGGGGTACGAGGAAACACCATATATTTT. Its translation: CAWSVRQGVRGNTIYF.

The genes are TRBV29-1 and TRBJ2-7; 9 bases are a match to TRBD1. Germline CDR1 SQVTM, CDR2 ANQGSEA. V was pared by 6 bases and J by 5 bases, with 11 bases of the junction left unmatched. This CDR3 region has 14 residues. The DNA of the CDR3 is TGCAGCGTGCGACCCACCACAGGGGGCCACGAGCAGTACTTC. Encoded protein: CSVRPTTGGHEQYF.

The table lists this clone with a count of one. CDR3 coding DNA: TGTGCCAGCAGTTTATCGCTCCAGGGGAAGTACTTC. Protein sequence: CASSLSLQGKYF. This chain joins TRBV27 and TRBJ2-7; a weak D match, TRBD1 (6 bases). Germline CDR1 and CDR2: MNHEY and SMNVEV (reference sequence). V was shortened by 0 bases and J by 11 bases, with 11 bases between the two germline ends. The CDR3 has 12 residues.

The chain has TRBV1 and TRBJ1-2. TRBV1 is deemed a pseudogene. The CDR3 contains 10 residues. The DNA of the CDR3 is TGCACCAGCGGAGGGCATGGCTACACCTTC. Translating gives CTSGGHGYTF.

This clone was seen just once. This rearrangement joins TRBV6-5 to TRBJ1-4, with D perhaps matching TRBD1 (6 bases). This CDR3 spans 16 amino acids. In germline, CDR1 is MNHEY, CDR2 SVGAGI. With 0 bases removed from V and 8 bases from J, the gap between germline ends came to 16 bases. CDR3 residues: CASSYSWGTQGEKLFF. Written as DNA, the CDR3 is TGTGCCAGCAGTTACTCATGGGGGACCCAGGGGGAAAAACTGTTTTTT.

J is TRBJ2-7 and V is TRBV5-1, with a weak D call TRBD2 (5 bases). The CDR3 extends over 14 amino acids. Trimming stripped 0 bases from V and 0 bases from J, with 7 bases between. Germline V gene data show CDR1 as SGHRS and CDR2 as YFSETQ. The CDR3 sequence: CASSLERASYEQYF. CDR3 sequence (DNA): TGCGCCAGCAGCTTGGAGAGGGCCTCCTACGAGCAGTACTTC.

V gene TRBV6-6 combines with J gene TRBJ2-1; 9 bases agree with TRBD1. Germline V gene lookup returns CDR1 MNHNY and CDR2 SVGAGI (reference sequence). Trimming took 6 bases from V and 2 from J; bases not matched to a gene: 5. The CDR3 length is 15 residues. The CDR3 reads CASSLQGATYNEQFF. In DNA, the CDR3 is TGTGCCAGCAGCCTACAGGGGGCGACCTACAATGAGCAGTTCTTC.

The rearrangement joins TRBV11-2 to TRBJ1-2; D might be TRBD1 (6 bases). The CDR3 spans 15 residues. The ends were cut back, 2 bases at V and 4 bases at J, with 14 bases in the middle. Germline values: CDR1 SGHAT, CDR2 FQNNGV. The CDR3 DNA reads TGTGCCAGCAGCTTATTGGGCAGGGGAGCCTATGGCTACACCTTC. Translated: CASSLLGRGAYGYTF.

The J gene is TRBJ1-6, the V gene TRBV7-8; D call uncertain. CDR1 and CDR2 (germline): SGHVS, FQNEAQ. V was clipped by 0 bases and J by 6 bases, with 9 bases between them. This CDR3 is 15 amino acids long. This CDR3 is CASSLAAPVNSPLHF. In nucleotides, the CDR3 is TGTGCCAGCAGCTTAGCGGCTCCAGTTAATTCACCCCTCCACTTT.

This chain links TRBV2 with TRBJ2-3, with a weak D call TRBD1 (5 bases). The CDR3 spans 15 residues. V lost 4 bases and J 2 bases, leaving 13 bases between the germline ends. Looked up from germline, CDR1 is SNHLY and CDR2 is FYNNEI. The CDR3 DNA is TGTGCCAGCAGTGGTGACAGAAGTTCCACAGATACGCAGTATTTT. Translating gives CASSGDRSSTDTQYF.

This chain joins TRBV7-9 and TRBJ1-3; D is perhaps TRBD1 (5 bases). Germline V gene lookup returns CDR1 SEHNR and CDR2 FQNEAQ (reference sequence). The CDR3 consists of 12 residues. Trimming shortened V by 5 bases and J by 8 bases, and 10 bases separated the two germline ends. Written as DNA, the CDR3 is TGTGCCAGCAGCCTCGCCAGGGACACCATATATTTT. The encoded protein is CASSLARDTIYF.

The genes are TRBV10-1 and TRBJ2-3; possible D gene TRBD2, 5 bases. The CDR3 consists of 17 residues. V lost 2 bases, J lost 2 bases, and 17 bases lay in between. Germline lookup yields CDR1 WNHNN and CDR2 SYGVQD (reference sequence). Here the CDR3 DNA reads TGCGCCAGCAGTGAGGCCCTGGCCGGGGTACCCACAGATACGCAGTATTTT. Encoded protein: CASSEALAGVPTDTQYF.

The V gene is TRBV25-1, the J gene TRBJ2-5, with 7 bases aligning to TRBD2. The CDR3 length is 15 residues. CDR1 is MGHDK and CDR2 is SYGVNS in the germline V gene. Trimming removed 5 bases from V and 7 bases from J; junction bases left unmatched: 13. DNA for the CDR3: TGTGCCAGCAGTCCCTCGCGGGGGACCCTCAGGACCCAGTACTTC. Its translation is CASSPSRGTLRTQYF.

J is TRBJ1-1 and V is TRBV27; D gene unclear. The germline gives CDR1 MNHEY, CDR2 SMNVEV (reference sequence). The V end was cut by 3 bases, the J end by 1 base, with 9 bases between. CDR3 size: 14 residues. The CDR3 here is CASSFLAGNTEAFF. The CDR3 coding sequence is TGTGCCAGCAGTTTCTTGGCAGGGAACACTGAAGCTTTCTTT.

This clone was counted once. The chain is built from TRBV4-1 and TRBJ1-4, with TRBD1 matching over 9 bases. The CDR3 is 17 amino acids. The trim removed 3 bases at V and 0 bases at J, leaving 5 bases unmatched. Germline lookup yields CDR1 MGHRA and CDR2 YSYEKL. The CDR3 spells CASSQPGTGSTNEKLFF. In DNA form, the CDR3 reads TGCGCCAGCAGCCAGCCAGGGACAGGGTCAACTAATGAAAAACTGTTTTTT.